These 7 T cell receptor beta chains came from one sample sequenced in a study of cytomegalovirus exposure and HLA in healthy donors. The PCR was carried out with 60 Vbeta primers and 13 Jbeta primers. The assay was immunoSEQ multiplex PCR, and TCRdb's table has in-frame clones only and misses some. The profile covers about 140,000 clones, with roughly four fifths appearing a single time and about 1.4% taken by the ten largest. Sequencing was performed on PBMCs. These receptors came from a man aged 30 to 45 in good health and CMV-seropositive.

The gene calls are TRBV9 and TRBJ2-7; the D is unclear. Between the trimmed V and J ends, which lost 0 bases and 6 bases, there was a span of 16 bases. The CDR3 loop spans 15 amino acids. The V gene's germline CDR1 is SGDLS and CDR2 YYNGEE. The CDR3 nucleotides are TGTGCCAGCAGCGTAGGTAACAGCCCCTACGCCGAGCAGTACTTC. Translating it yields CASSVGNSPYAEQYF. Using reference TRBV9 and TRBJ2-7 for the parts outside the CDR3, the full variable domain is DSGVTQTPKHLITATGQRVTLRCSPRSGDLSVYWYQQSLDQGLQFLIQYYNGEERAKGNILERFSAQQFPDLHSELNLSSLELGDSALYFCASSVGNSPYAEQYFGPGTRLTVT.

The chain is built from TRBV27 and TRBJ2-1; the D gene is possibly TRBD2 (5 bases). CDR1 MNHEY and CDR2 SMNVEV come from the germline V gene (reference sequence). V lost 5 bases and J lost 3, with 14 bases in between. The CDR3 loop spans 15 amino acids. In DNA form, the CDR3 reads TGTGCCAGCAGTCCGCCGACGGGAATCTACAATGAGCAGTTCTTC. It specifies CASSPPTGIYNEQFF.

This clone turned up a few times. V gene TRBV19 combines with J gene TRBJ1-1, with TRBD1 matching over 10 bases. This CDR3 has 13 amino acids. Trimming removed 3 bases from V and 7 bases from J; junction bases left unmatched: 2. CDR1 and CDR2 from the germline V gene are LNHDA and SQIVND (reference sequence). The CDR3 loop is CASSMGTGDEAFF. As DNA, the CDR3 is TGTGCCAGTAGTATGGGGACAGGGGATGAAGCTTTCTTT.

J is TRBJ2-7 and V is TRBV7-2; 12 bases are a match to TRBD2. CDR1 and CDR2 (germline): SGHTA, FQGNSA. V trimming: 4 bases; J trimming: 4 bases; junction bases outside the gene matches: 5. The CDR3 loop spans 15 amino acids. The CDR3 DNA is TGTGCCAGCAGCTACCTAGCGGGAGGGGGGTACGAGCAGTACTTC. Translating gives CASSYLAGGGYEQYF.

For the CDR3, the DNA is TGTGCCAGCAGCGTAGTTGCTAGCGGGGGGGCAAATGAGCAGTTCTTC. Its translation is CASSVVASGGANEQFF. The chain combines TRBV9 with TRBJ2-1; TRBD2 matches at 12 bases. Germline V gene data show CDR1 as SGDLS and CDR2 as YYNGEE. V lost 0 bases to trimming and J lost 7 bases; unmatched junction nucleotides: 5. The CDR3 has 16 residues.

The chain combines TRBV9 with TRBJ2-3; 12 nucleotides agree with TRBD2. The CDR3 is 16 residues long. Trimming removed 3 bases from V and 6 bases from J; junction bases left unmatched: 8. Looked up from germline, CDR1 is SGDLS and CDR2 is YYNGEE. The CDR3 nucleotides read TGTGCCAGCAGCGCATGGCTAGCGGGGGGGAGCGATACGCAGTATTTT. Encoded protein: CASSAWLAGGSDTQYF.

V gene TRBV7-2 combines with J gene TRBJ2-7; D unresolved. The germline CDR1 and CDR2 sequences are SGHTA and FQGNSA. Trimming shortened V by 4 bases and J by 0 bases, and 13 bases separated the two germline ends. There are 15 residues in the CDR3. The CDR3 sequence is CASSSYERNSYEQYF. The CDR3 DNA is TGTGCCAGCAGCTCCTACGAGAGGAACTCCTACGAGCAGTACTTC.